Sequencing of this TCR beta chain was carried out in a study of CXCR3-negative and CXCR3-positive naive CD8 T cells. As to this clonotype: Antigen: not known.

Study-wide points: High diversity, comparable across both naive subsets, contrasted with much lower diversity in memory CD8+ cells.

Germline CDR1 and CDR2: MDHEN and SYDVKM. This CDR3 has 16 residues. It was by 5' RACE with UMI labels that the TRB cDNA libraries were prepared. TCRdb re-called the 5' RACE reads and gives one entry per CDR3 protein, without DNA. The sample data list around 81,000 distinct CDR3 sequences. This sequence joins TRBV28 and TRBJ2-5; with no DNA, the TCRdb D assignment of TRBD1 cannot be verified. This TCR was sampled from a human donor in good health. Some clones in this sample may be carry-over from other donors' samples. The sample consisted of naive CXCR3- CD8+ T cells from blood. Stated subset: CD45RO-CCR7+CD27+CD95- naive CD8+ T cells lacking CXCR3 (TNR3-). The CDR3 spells CASSLSWTALQETQYF.